This T cell receptor (beta chain) was obtained from a study of blood T cell repertoires in COVID-19. For the study at large: In each case, the material was cDNA or gDNA derived from T cells, B-cell-depleted T cells, or PBMCs.

Profiling relied on immunoSEQ multiplex PCR, and the TCRdb table lists in-frame clones only, not all of them. The sample lists roughly 56,000 clones; 70% to 90% were seen once. Germline V gene sequence: CDR1 LNHDA, CDR2 SQIVND (reference sequence). V was clipped by 4 bases and J by 1 base, with 13 bases between them. This CDR3 comprises 16 residues. The chain recombines TRBV19 with TRBJ2-2; D might be TRBD1 (5 bases). The sample consisted of peripheral blood. This TCR was sampled from a man between 70 and 80 years old with acute or convalescent COVID-19. The CDR3 DNA reads TGTGCCAGTAGTACAGCAGACAGTAGGAACACCGGGGAGCTGTTTTTT. This encodes CASSTADSRNTGELFF.